Below are 20 T cell receptor beta chains sequenced from a single sample in a study of early T cells in non-severe SARS-CoV-2 infection. TCRdb called the 5' RACE reads again in MiXCR, with one record for every CDR3 protein. The sample lists roughly 63,000 distinct CDR3 sequences, around 12% occurring once. Sequenced sample: whole blood. Receptor source: an adult who was a healthcare worker with PCR-confirmed SARS-CoV-2 infection or an uninfected control (not recorded which).

This clonotype was seen at least ten times. The chain is built from TRBV3-1 and TRBJ2-7; TRBD1 matches at 11 bases. Losses at the gene ends were 4 bases for V and 4 bases for J; bases not matched to a gene: 3. The germline V gene has CDR1 LGHDT and CDR2 YNNKEL (reference sequence). The CDR3 runs to 14 residues. CDR3 sequence reads: CASSPGTGGYEQYF. The CDR3 DNA sequence: TGTGCCAGCAGCCCCGGGACAGGGGGATACGAGCAGTACTTC.

This clonotype was seen at least ten times. The chain recombines TRBV5-1 with TRBJ1-1; D ambiguous. Deletions cut 1 base from V and 0 bases from J, with 7 bases between. Germline lookup yields CDR1 SGHRS and CDR2 YFSETQ. The CDR3 runs 14 residues. The CDR3: CASSLTRMNTEAFF. CDR3 bases: TGCGCCAGCAGCTTGACGAGGATGAACACTGAAGCTTTCTTT.

The table lists this clonotype with many counts. The chain combines TRBV7-3 with TRBJ2-7, with 16 bases that match TRBD2. Germline lookup yields CDR1 SGHTA and CDR2 FQGTGA. The CDR3 extends over 21 amino acids. V was clipped by 2 bases and J by 7 bases; unmatched bases: 20. CDR3 nucleotides: TGTGCCAGCAGCTTAGTCCCTCTACAGGCCTCCCCGGGACTAGCGGGAGGGGAGCAGTACTTC. It codes for CASSLVPLQASPGLAGGEQYF.

This clonotype was seen ten or more times. The chain combines TRBV12-3 or TRBV12-4 with TRBJ1-1; TRBD1 is a possible D gene (5 bases). This CDR3 has 14 residues. V was pared by 5 bases and J by 4 bases, with 14 bases between. The CDR3 here is CASSPTGQGTEAFF. The CDR3 nucleotides are TGTGCCAGCAGTCCGACGGGGCAGGGCACTGAAGCTTTCTTT.

The rearrangement links TRBV28 to TRBJ1-1; D not certain. V lost 2 bases, J lost 7 bases, and 8 bases lay in between. This CDR3 is 12 amino acids long. Looked up from germline, CDR1 is MDHEN and CDR2 is SYDVKM. The CDR3 is CASSLDAREAFF. CDR3 nucleotides: TGTGCCAGCAGTTTAGATGCCCGTGAAGCTTTCTTT.

On this clonotype: This may be a read error: a much more frequent sequence differs by one nucleotide. V is TRBV5-1 and J is TRBJ1-1, with D possibly being TRBD1 (5 bases). Germline-derived CDR1 and CDR2 are SGHRS and YFSETQ. The CDR3 has 15 residues. The CDR3 reads CASSFGGPLNTDAFF. The CDR3 coding sequence is TGCGCCAGCAGCTTTGGGGGACCCCTGAACACTGATGCTTTCTTT.

This clonotype was seen many times. J is TRBJ2-1 and V is TRBV5-1; no reliable D call. This CDR3 spans 13 amino acids. Trimming took off 1 base at V and 7 bases at J, with 9 bases between the two ends. Germline lookup yields CDR1 SGHRS and CDR2 YFSETQ. CDR3 region: CASSLRPANEQFF. For the CDR3, the DNA is TGCGCCAGCAGCTTGCGTCCTGCGAATGAGCAGTTCTTC. Looking up the rest from reference TRBV5-1 and TRBJ2-1 gives the full variable domain: KAGVTQTPRYLIKTRGQQVTLSCSPISGHRSVSWYQQTPGQGLQFLFEYFSETQRNKGNFPGRFSGRQFSNSRSEMNVSTLELGDSALYLCASSLRPANEQFFGPGTRLTVL.

This clonotype was counted many times. The junction and the germline gene differ at one end; a read error may be behind it. The chain joins TRBV7-3 to TRBJ1-1; D is uncertain. The length of the CDR3 is 13 residues. In germline, CDR1 is SGHTA, CDR2 FQGTGA. The CDR3 DNA reads as TGTGCCAACAGCTTGACGGAGAACACTGAAGCTTTCTTT. This codes for CANSLTENTEAFF.

J is TRBJ1-2 and V is TRBV28, with TRBD1 matching over 8 bases. Trimming at V came to 11 bases and at J to 6 bases, leaving 8 bases not matched to a gene. The length of the CDR3 is 12 residues. From germline, CDR1 is MDHEN and CDR2 SYDVKM. CDR3 protein: CAAGGRGNGYTF. The CDR3 bases are TGTGCCGCAGGGGGCAGAGGGAATGGCTACACCTTC.

This clonotype has only a few counts. The rearrangement joins TRBV7-2 to TRBJ2-3; D uncertain. The CDR3 runs to 12 residues. The V gene's germline CDR1 is SGHTA and CDR2 FQGNSA. Trimming left V 3 bases short and J 4 bases short, with 5 bases between. CDR3 nucleotide sequence: TGTGCCAGCAGCTTCCCTGCAGATACGCAGTATTTT. Translated: CASSFPADTQYF.

Only a few counts were recorded for this clonotype. V is TRBV20-1 and J is TRBJ2-7, with a tentative D call TRBD1 (5 bases). CDR1 and CDR2 (germline): DFQATT, SNEGSKA (reference sequence). V shed 3 bases and J shed 0 bases, with 9 bases lying between them. The CDR3 loop spans 13 amino acids. In DNA form, the CDR3 reads TGCAGTGCTAGGTCTGACAGCTCCTACGAGCAGTACTTC. The encoded protein is CSARSDSSYEQYF.

This clonotype was recorded many times. The CDR3 protein is CDTCGRNEQFF. CDR3 in DNA: TGTGATACGTGCGGGAGAAATGAGCAGTTCTTC. The chain couples TRBV27 to TRBJ2-1, with 7 bases matching TRBD2. The germline V gene has CDR1 MNHEY and CDR2 SMNVEV (reference sequence). The CDR3 is 11 amino acids.

The CDR3 DNA sequence: TGTGCCAGCAGCCCACAGGGGAGGAACATTCAGTACTTC. It specifies CASSPQGRNIQYF. The chain carries TRBV12-3 or TRBV12-4 and TRBJ2-4; the D gene is possibly TRBD1 (7 bases). The ends were cut back, 6 bases at V and 7 bases at J, with 13 bases in the middle. The CDR3 covers 13 residues.

The rearrangement uses TRBV18 and TRBJ1-1, with D perhaps matching TRBD1 (6 bases). The CDR3 consists of 15 residues. Germline V gene lookup returns CDR1 KGHSH and CDR2 LQKENI. With 3 bases removed from V and 5 bases from J, the gap between germline ends came to 16 bases. In nucleotides, the CDR3 is TGTGCCAGCTCACCCCTACAGGGAGGCGGGACTGAAGCTTTCTTT. Translated: CASSPLQGGGTEAFF.

This chain connects TRBV5-5 to TRBJ1-1, with D hard to call. The CDR3 runs to 13 residues. Germline V gene data show CDR1 as SGHKS and CDR2 as YYEKEE (reference sequence). V was pared by 1 base and J by 0 bases, with 4 bases between. CDR3 sequence reads: CASSLLLNTEAFF. Written as DNA, the CDR3 is TGTGCCAGCAGCTTGCTCCTGAACACTGAAGCTTTCTTT.

This clonotype occurred many times. This chain uses TRBV7-9 with TRBJ2-1; 7 positions agree with TRBD2. CDR1 SEHNR and CDR2 FQNEAQ come from the germline V gene (reference sequence). The CDR3 consists of 16 residues. The V gene end was trimmed by 4 bases and the J gene end by 1 base; junction bases not matched to a gene: 7. The DNA of the CDR3 is TGTGCCAGCAGCTCCCGGATAGCGGGTTCCTACAATGAGCAGTTCTTC. Protein sequence: CASSSRIAGSYNEQFF. Using reference TRBV7-9 and TRBJ2-1 for the parts outside the CDR3, the full variable domain is DTGVSQNPRHKITKRGQNVTFRCDPISEHNRLYWYRQTLGQGPEFLTYFQNEAQLEKSRLLSDRFSAERPKGSFSTLEIQRTEQGDSAMYLCASSSRIAGSYNEQFFGPGTRLTVL.

The chain couples TRBV28 to TRBJ2-7, with 7 bases identical to TRBD2. The V segment lost 2 bases and the J segment 2 bases; nucleotides outside the gene matches: 3. Germline V gene sequence: CDR1 MDHEN, CDR2 SYDVKM. The CDR3 spans 14 residues. The CDR3 here is CASSLEGGTYEQYF. The CDR3 nucleotides read TGTGCCAGCAGTTTAGAGGGAGGGACCTACGAGCAGTACTTC.

The V gene is TRBV30, the J gene TRBJ2-3, with D perhaps given as TRBD1 or TRBD2 (7 bases each). Germline assignment: CDR1 GTSNPN and CDR2 SVGIG (reference sequence). The CDR3 extends over 17 amino acids. V shed 3 bases and J shed 3 bases, with 22 bases lying between them. The DNA of the CDR3 is TGTGCCTGGAGCCCCAGCAGGGGGAGGGTAAGGACAGATACGCAGTATTTT. This gives the protein CAWSPSRGRVRTDTQYF. The full variable domain, its missing parts supplied by reference TRBV30 and TRBJ2-3, is SQTIHQWPATLVQPVGSPLSLECTVEGTSNPNLYWYRQAAGRGLQLLFYSVGIGQISSEVPQNLSASRPQDRQFILSSKKLLLSDSGFYLCAWSPSRGRVRTDTQYFGPGTRLTVL.

This clonotype has only a few counts. The chain combines TRBV28 with TRBJ2-3; 9 nucleotides agree with TRBD2. J lost 3 bases, V lost 5 bases, and 15 bases had no gene match. Germline assignment: CDR1 MDHEN and CDR2 SYDVKM. This CDR3 comprises 18 residues. The CDR3 sequence is CASSLSRLAGAVTDTQYF. The CDR3 nucleotides read TGTGCCAGCAGTCTCTCCCGGTTAGCGGGAGCGGTGACAGATACGCAGTATTTT.

A few counts support this clonotype. The chain employs TRBV27 and TRBJ2-4, with D possibly being TRBD1 or TRBD2 (5 bases each). With 5 bases removed from V and 0 bases from J, the gap between germline ends came to 23 bases. The CDR3 runs 19 residues. The germline CDR1 and CDR2 sequences are MNHEY and SMNVEV (reference sequence). The CDR3 spells CASSMIRDLNGLAKNIQYF. In DNA form, the CDR3 reads TGTGCCAGCAGTATGATCCGGGACCTTAACGGTCTAGCCAAAAACATTCAGTACTTC.